These 24 T cell receptor beta chains were sequenced from one sample in a study of T cell changes during pregnancy in multiple sclerosis (dated by TCRdb to between 2018 and 2021). Library generation was performed with the immunoSEQ multiplex PCR assay. TCRdb carries this immuneACCESS record with in-frame sequences only. Its versions omit some clonotypes, under half of them owing to an unresolved V gene in the studies checked, with the rest unexplained. This sample lists 40,000 to 50,000 clones; approximately 94% were detected once. The ten top clones hold roughly 4% of the sample. The material was CD8+ T cells from peripheral blood mononuclear cells, obtained in the first trimester of pregnancy. These receptors originate from a female donor with multiple sclerosis, enrolled in a pregnancy study.

The chain is built from TRBV4-1 and TRBJ1-2; 8 nucleotides agree with TRBD1. The germline gives CDR1 MGHRA, CDR2 YSYEKL. The CDR3 loop spans 15 amino acids. Trimming at V came to 0 bases and at J to 8 bases, leaving 8 bases not matched to a gene. The CDR3 loop is CASSQEGQGAGGYTF. The DNA for the CDR3 is TGCGCCAGCAGCCAAGAAGGTCAGGGGGCGGGAGGCTACACCTTC.

The chain links TRBV2 to TRBJ2-1, with TRBD1 matching over 7 bases. V gave up 8 bases and J gave up 7 bases; unmatched junction bases: 8. Germline V gene lookup returns CDR1 SNHLY and CDR2 FYNNEI. CDR3 length: 13 residues. The CDR3 bases are TGTGCCAGCGACGACAGGGCGGATAATGAGCAGTTCTTC. Residues: CASDDRADNEQFF.

The genes are TRBV27 and TRBJ2-2, with TRBD2 identical over 9 bases. This CDR3 comprises 15 residues. Germline assignment: CDR1 MNHEY and CDR2 SMNVEV (reference sequence). V trimming: 1 base; J trimming: 6 bases; junction bases outside the gene matches: 3. The CDR3 DNA reads TGTGCCAGCAGTTTATGGTTAGCGGGAGCCGGGGAGCTGTTTTTT. This codes for CASSLWLAGAGELFF.

The rearrangement links TRBV7-9 to TRBJ2-7; maybe TRBD2 (6 bases). Germline loops: CDR1 SEHNR, CDR2 FQNEAQ (reference sequence). Trimming left V 10 bases short and J 2 bases short, with 15 bases between. The CDR3 length is 13 residues. The CDR3 loop reads CAILRETTYEQYF. The CDR3 region has the DNA TGTGCCATCCTGCGGGAAACTACCTACGAGCAGTACTTC.

This clone was seen a single time. J is TRBJ1-1 and V is TRBV19, with D perhaps matching TRBD1 (6 bases). CDR3 length: 14 residues. V was trimmed by 6 bases and J by 5 bases, leaving 16 bases between them. Per the germline V gene, CDR1 is LNHDA and CDR2 is SQIVND (reference sequence). CDR3 coding DNA: TGTGCCAGTAGCTGGGGGCAGGGTAGTACTGAAGCTTTCTTT. It specifies CASSWGQGSTEAFF.

The chain joins TRBV7-6 to TRBJ2-7, with a weak D call TRBD2 (7 bases). Germline-derived CDR1 and CDR2 are SGHVS and FNYEAQ. V lost 5 bases and J lost 6, with 17 bases in between. This CDR3 has 14 amino acids. Here the CDR3 reads CASSGGGPTGEQYF. In nucleotides, the CDR3 is TGTGCCAGCAGCGGGGGGGGGCCTACAGGCGAGCAGTACTTC.

The chain recombines TRBV2 with TRBJ2-1; D unresolved. Trimming pared 7 bases from V and 8 bases from J, leaving 9 bases between. Germline V gene data show CDR1 as SNHLY and CDR2 as FYNNEI. This CDR3 region has 11 residues. The CDR3 region has the DNA TGTGCCAGCATGCCAGTTTATGAGCAGTTCTTC. Translated, it gives CASMPVYEQFF.

The rearrangement joins TRBV6-5 to TRBJ2-1; TRBD2 is a possible D gene (6 bases). This CDR3 is 15 amino acids long. Germline values: CDR1 MNHEY, CDR2 SVGAGI. Trimming shortened V by 6 bases and J by 0 bases, and 12 bases separated the two germline ends. As DNA, the CDR3 is TGTGCCAGCAGGTTAGCGGTGGGCTCCTACAATGAGCAGTTCTTC. The encoded protein is CASRLAVGSYNEQFF.

The DNA of the CDR3 is TGCGCCAGCAGCCAGACACCGACACGGTCATACGAGCAGTACTTC. Its protein product is CASSQTPTRSYEQYF. The V gene is TRBV5-1, the J gene TRBJ2-7; the D is unclear. There are 15 residues in the CDR3. CDR1 is SGHRS and CDR2 is YFSETQ in the germline V gene. V lost 4 bases to trimming and J lost 4 bases, with 18 bases between them.

The chain links TRBV7-7 to TRBJ2-3; D is uncertain. The CDR3 totals 13 residues. The germline V gene encodes CDR1 SSHAT and CDR2 FNYEAQ (reference sequence). V was shortened by 3 bases and J by 3 bases, with 7 bases between the two germline ends. CDR3 protein: CASSLVGTDTQYF. The CDR3 DNA sequence: TGTGCCAGCAGCTTGGTCGGTACAGATACGCAGTATTTT.

The genes are TRBV27 and TRBJ1-1; D is unresolved. Trimming took off 7 bases at V and 7 bases at J, with 16 bases between the two ends. This CDR3 is built from 13 residues. Germline values: CDR1 MNHEY, CDR2 SMNVEV (reference sequence). The CDR3 nucleotides are TGTGCCAGCAAGCCCATCACTTTCCATGAAGCTTTCTTT. It is translated as CASKPITFHEAFF.

The chain has TRBV5-1 and TRBJ1-1, with D unresolved. Germline CDR1 is SGHRS and CDR2 is YFSETQ. Deletions cut 0 bases from V and 4 bases from J, with 7 bases between. The CDR3 sequence is 13 residues long. CDR3 region: CASSLGGITEAFF. The CDR3 nucleotides read TGCGCCAGCAGCTTGGGAGGGATCACTGAAGCTTTCTTT.

The chain links TRBV10-2 to TRBJ2-4, with 7 bases lining up with TRBD2. There are 17 residues in the CDR3. Germline V gene sequence: CDR1 WSHSY, CDR2 SAAADI. After removal of 3 bases from V and 2 bases from J, the junction contained 10 bases not matched to a gene. CDR3 sequence: CASSEFLGGSPKNIQYF. Here the CDR3 DNA reads TGCGCCAGCAGTGAATTCCTAGGCGGGAGCCCCAAAAACATTCAGTACTTC.

The chain has TRBV10-3 and TRBJ1-1; D is perhaps TRBD1 (5 bases). Germline V lookup: CDR1 ENHRY, CDR2 SYGVKD. The CDR3 is 15 residues long. Trimming removed 0 bases at V and 1 base at J, with 9 bases between. The chain's CDR3 is CAISESGAPNTEAFF. For the CDR3, the DNA is TGTGCCATCAGTGAGTCTGGGGCGCCGAACACTGAAGCTTTCTTT.

The chain has TRBV6-6 and TRBJ2-7; TRBD2 aligns across 7 bases. V lost 7 bases and J lost 3; bases outside the gene matches: 9. The CDR3 is 14 residues long. Germline V CDR1 and CDR2: MNHNY, SVGAGI (reference sequence). The CDR3 DNA follows: TGTGCCAGCACCCGACTAGCCAACGACTACGAGCAGTACTTC. Translation: CASTRLANDYEQYF.

The chain links TRBV19 to TRBJ2-2; the match to TRBD1 covers 8 bases. J gave up 7 bases and V 3 bases, and 7 bases lay outside the gene matches. The V gene's germline CDR1 is LNHDA and CDR2 SQIVND (reference sequence). The CDR3 is 15 amino acids. This CDR3 is CASSIGQGAFGELFF. The CDR3 DNA reads TGTGCCAGTAGTATCGGGCAGGGGGCTTTCGGGGAGCTGTTTTTT.

V and J are TRBV7-9 and TRBJ2-7; 7 bases agree with TRBD2. The CDR3 runs to 14 residues. Per the germline V gene, CDR1 is SEHNR and CDR2 is FQNEAQ (reference sequence). Unmatched junction bases numbered 8, after V lost 5 bases and J lost 4 bases. Here the CDR3 reads CASSLGTILYEQYF. CDR3 coding DNA: TGTGCCAGCAGCCTAGGGACTATACTGTACGAGCAGTACTTC.

This chain links TRBV7-9 with TRBJ1-2, with 8 positions matching TRBD1. J gave up 3 bases and V 7 bases, and 7 bases lay outside the gene matches. The germline V gene encodes CDR1 SEHNR and CDR2 FQNEAQ (reference sequence). The CDR3 has 14 amino acids. The CDR3 DNA reads as TGTGCCAGCACCCCCTCAGGGGGCGACTATGGCTACACCTTC. It is translated as CASTPSGGDYGYTF.

The chain links TRBV28 to TRBJ2-5; TRBD2 might be the D (6 bases). This CDR3 is built from 13 residues. V gave up 8 bases and J gave up 0 bases, with 10 bases separating them. Per germline, CDR1 MDHEN and CDR2 SYDVKM. CDR3 in DNA: TGTGCCAGCTGGGCGGGGCACCAAGAGACCCAGTACTTC. It encodes CASWAGHQETQYF.

The J gene is TRBJ1-1, the V gene TRBV4-1, with D unresolved. Trimming shortened V by 3 bases and J by 5 bases, and 13 bases separated the two germline ends. Germline loops: CDR1 MGHRA, CDR2 YSYEKL. The CDR3 has 14 amino acids. In nucleotides, the CDR3 is TGCGCCAGCAGCCAGGTAGGGAGCGGGACTGAAGCTTTCTTT. It yields the protein CASSQVGSGTEAFF.

The chain recombines TRBV28 with TRBJ2-7; 10 bases align to TRBD2. CDR3 length: 16 amino acids. Germline lookup yields CDR1 MDHEN and CDR2 SYDVKM. Trimming took 4 bases from V and 1 from J; bases not matched to a gene: 7. The CDR3 region is CASSSDSGRESYEQYF. Written as DNA, the CDR3 is TGTGCCAGCAGTTCCGACAGCGGGAGGGAGTCCTACGAGCAGTACTTC.

The rearrangement joins TRBV7-9 to TRBJ1-2, with TRBD1 matching over 10 bases. CDR3 length: 18 residues. The J segment lost 4 bases and the V segment lost 0 bases, leaving 11 bases of the junction unmatched. Germline CDR1 is SEHNR and CDR2 is FQNEAQ (reference sequence). The chain's CDR3 is CASSLAPLGQGHGYGYTF. The CDR3 DNA is TGTGCCAGCAGCTTAGCCCCTTTGGGACAGGGGCATGGCTATGGCTACACCTTC.

The chain employs TRBV10-2 and TRBJ1-1; TRBD1 is a possible D gene (6 bases). Germline V lookup: CDR1 WSHSY, CDR2 SAAADI. Trimming took off 4 bases at V and 1 base at J, with 7 bases between the two ends. The CDR3 consists of 13 residues. The CDR3 loop reads CASSGTENTEAFF. The CDR3 coding sequence is TGCGCCAGCAGTGGGACAGAGAACACTGAAGCTTTCTTT.

This chain links TRBV4-3 with TRBJ2-7; TRBD1 is a possible D gene (6 bases). Looked up from germline, CDR1 is LGHNA and CDR2 is YSLEER. V was shortened by 2 bases and J by 2 bases, with 10 bases between the two germline ends. The CDR3 has 14 residues. CDR3 nucleotides: TGCGCCAGCAGCCAAACAGGGCCGGCCTACGAGCAGTACTTC. It is translated as CASSQTGPAYEQYF.